Below, 5 T cell receptor beta chains from the same sample are listed, as sequenced in a study of blood T cells in healthy people across ages. PCR was performed a second time for 7 to 11 cycles using a sample-barcoded 5' primer and a J-beta primer mix. In TCRdb, the 5' RACE reads were re-called with MiXCR into one record per CDR3 protein. The sample includes 1.2 million to 1.5 million distinct CDR3 sequences, approximately 63% of them seen just once. Sequenced input: blood. These receptors all stem from a man between 18 and 35 years old in good health.

The chain joins TRBV13 to TRBJ2-1; 7 bases line up with TRBD2. Germline loops: CDR1 PRHDT, CDR2 FYEKMQ (reference sequence). V shed 3 bases, J shed 4 bases, and the junction held 6 bases outside the gene matches. The CDR3 covers 15 residues. CDR3 bases: TGTGCCAGCAGCTTTCTAGCGGAGATGTACAATGAGCAGTTCTTC. Translated, it gives CASSFLAEMYNEQFF. The complete variable domain, with remaining parts taken from reference TRBV13 and TRBJ2-1, reads AAGVIQSPRHLIKEKRETATLKCYPIPRHDTVYWYQQGPGQDPQFLISFYEKMQSDKGSIPDRFSAQQFSDYHSELNMSSLELGDSALYFCASSFLAEMYNEQFFGPGTRLTVL.

This chain connects TRBV12-3 or TRBV12-4 to TRBJ1-2; D possibly corresponds to TRBD1 (5 bases). Trimming removed 6 bases from V and 4 bases from J, with 15 bases in between. CDR3 size: 14 residues. For the CDR3, the DNA is TGTGCCAGCAGGTCGACAGACCCTAGCTATGGCTACACCTTC. Amino acid sequence: CASRSTDPSYGYTF.

In its sample, this clonotype was seen a few times. This chain uses TRBV5-5 with TRBJ2-3; D gene unclear. Germline CDR1 is SGHKS and CDR2 is YYEKEE (reference sequence). With 6 bases removed from V and 1 base from J, the gap between germline ends came to 15 bases. The CDR3 extends over 15 amino acids. The CDR3 here is CASKRTDGRTDTQYF. In DNA form, the CDR3 reads TGTGCCAGCAAGCGCACCGACGGACGCACAGATACGCAGTATTTT. Looking up the rest from reference TRBV5-5 and TRBJ2-3 gives the full variable domain: DAGVTQSPTHLIKTRGQQVTLRCSPISGHKSVSWYQQVLGQGPQFIFQYYEKEERGRGNFPDRFSARQFPNYSSELNVNALLLGDSALYLCASKRTDGRTDTQYFGPGTRLTVL.

This clonotype came up a few times. This sequence joins TRBV29-1 and TRBJ2-6; D remains unclear. The CDR3 spans 13 residues. Germline CDR1 and CDR2: SQVTM and ANQGSEA. V was cut by 2 bases and J by 4 bases, with 6 bases left in between. The chain's CDR3 is CSVELFGANVLTF. Written as DNA, the CDR3 is TGCAGCGTTGAACTTTTCGGGGCCAACGTCCTGACTTTC.

The chain uses TRBV4-2 and TRBJ1-4; weak D call: TRBD1 (6 bases). The CDR3 contains 16 residues. Germline V gene data show CDR1 as LGHNA and CDR2 as YNFKEQ. Trimming left V 0 bases short and J 10 bases short, with 18 bases between. The CDR3 is CASSQEGTRTDRKLFF. CDR3 DNA: TGTGCCAGCAGCCAAGAAGGGACCCGGACAGACAGAAAACTGTTTTTT.